This T cell receptor beta chain is from a study of shared clonotypes between healthy human individuals. General study results and limits: Sampling included only blood; tissue repertoires likely differ. Sequencing depth was predicted to influence how clonotypes are shared among donors. Clonotypes that were shared across a few donors made up 4.5% to 5% of naive CD4 clonotypes.

This clone was seen more than once but under ten times. The antigen is unknown. Germline and junction disagree at one end, which may indicate a read error. Tens of thousands of T cell genomes, or approximately 200 ng DNA, went into the sorted-subset replicate PCRs. Clones were read by immunoSEQ multiplex PCR, and TCRdb kept only the in-frame ones, dropping some. The sample contains 2 million to 2.5 million clones, under 97% of which appear only once. Germline values: CDR1 SGDLS, CDR2 YYNGEE. The CDR3 loop spans 16 amino acids. The rearrangement links TRBV9 to TRBJ1-2; D may be TRBD1 (5 bases). The sample was naive CD4+ T cells sorted from blood. Subset noted: CD45RA+ positively selected. This receptor was taken from a man between 18 and 35 years old in good health. CDR3 bases: TGTGCCAGCAGCGTAGATAGCTGGGCAGGGTTTTATCAGTGGGACTTC. Its protein is CASSVDSWAGFYQWDF. Full variable domain (outside the CDR3, taken from reference TRBV9 and TRBJ1-2): DSGVTQTPKHLITATGQRVTLRCSPRSGDLSVYWYQQSLDQGLQFLIQYYNGEERAKGNILERFSAQQFPDLHSELNLSSLELGDSALYFCASSVDSWAGFYQWDFGSGTRLTVV.